This TCR beta chain was observed in a study of blood T cell repertoires in COVID-19. Background on the study: Specimens from acute and convalescent COVID-19 originated in the United States, Italy and Spain.

The length of the CDR3 is 14 residues. Between the trimmed V and J ends, which lost 5 bases and 2 bases, there was a span of 12 bases. Per germline, CDR1 SGHAT and CDR2 FQDESV (reference sequence). Generated by immunoSEQ multiplex PCR, the TCRdb table keeps only in-frame clones and is missing some. The profile shows tens of thousands of clones, 65% to 90% of them singletons. This TCR was sampled from an elderly man with active COVID-19. Sequenced input: peripheral blood. V usage is TRBV11-1 and J usage is TRBJ2-5, with a weak D call TRBD1 (5 bases). DNA of the CDR3: TGTGCCAGCAGCCCAAGACAGAAACAAGAGACCCAGTACTTC. It specifies CASSPRQKQETQYF.